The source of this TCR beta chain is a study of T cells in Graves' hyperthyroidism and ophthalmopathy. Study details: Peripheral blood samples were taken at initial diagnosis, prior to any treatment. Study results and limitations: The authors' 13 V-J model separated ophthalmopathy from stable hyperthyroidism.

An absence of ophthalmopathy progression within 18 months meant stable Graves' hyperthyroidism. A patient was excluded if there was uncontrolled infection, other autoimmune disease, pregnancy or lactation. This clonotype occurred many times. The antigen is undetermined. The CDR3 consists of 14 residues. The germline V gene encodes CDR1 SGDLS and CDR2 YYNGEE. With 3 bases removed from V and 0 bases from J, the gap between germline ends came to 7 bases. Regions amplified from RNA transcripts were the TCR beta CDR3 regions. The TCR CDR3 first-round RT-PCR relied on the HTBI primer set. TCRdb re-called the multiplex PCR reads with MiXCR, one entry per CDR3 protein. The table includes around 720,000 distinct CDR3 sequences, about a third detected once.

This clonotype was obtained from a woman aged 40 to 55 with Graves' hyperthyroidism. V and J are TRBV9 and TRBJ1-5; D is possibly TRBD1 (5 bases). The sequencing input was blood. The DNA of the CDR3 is TGTGCCAGCAGCGCACAGGATAGCAATCAGCCCCAGCATTTT. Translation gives CASSAQDSNQPQHF. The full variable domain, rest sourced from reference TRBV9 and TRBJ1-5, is DSGVTQTPKHLITATGQRVTLRCSPRSGDLSVYWYQQSLDQGLQFLIQYYNGEERAKGNILERFSAQQFPDLHSELNLSSLELGDSALYFCASSAQDSNQPQHFGDGTRLSIL.